This T cell receptor beta chain comes out of a study of blood T cells in healthy people across ages. Study conclusions and caveats: What prevented conclusive comparison of naive and antigen-experienced cells was that PBMCs were unsorted.

CDR3 length: 17 residues. Germline loops: CDR1 MNHEY, CDR2 SMNVEV (reference sequence). V lost 3 bases to trimming and J lost 0 bases, with 15 bases between them. With a J-beta primer mix and a sample-barcoded 5' primer, a second PCR ran 7 to 11 cycles. TCRdb passed the 5' RACE reads through MiXCR, listing each CDR3 protein once. This sample carries around 750,000 distinct CDR3 sequences, 50% to 65% of them seen once, and the ten largest clones take approximately 41%. Remarks on this clonotype: The antigen remains unidentified.

Caucasian individuals from Russia who were healthy and aged roughly 6 to 95 acted as donors. At least 7 million PBMCs were isolated per sample. V usage is TRBV27 and J usage is TRBJ1-5, with D possibly being TRBD1 (5 bases). The receptor was derived from a man at least 80 years old in good health. Specimen: blood. In DNA, the CDR3 is TGTGCCAGCAGTTTGTCAGGGATACTACATAGCAATCAGCCCCAGCATTTT. Translating gives CASSLSGILHSNQPQHF.